Each of the 4 T cell receptor beta chains below was sequenced from the same sample in a study of OX40 agonist ivuxolimab in advanced cancers. Sequenced by immunoSEQ multiplex PCR; TCRdb stores in-frame clones only, minus some. The data show 55,000 to 60,000 clones, approximately 86% seen once. Specimen: CD4+ or CD8+ T cells sorted from blood, collected in a trial of the OX40 agonist ivuxolimab. These receptors all stem from an adult with an advanced solid tumor such as melanoma, head and neck, liver or kidney cancer.

The chain links TRBV11-3 to TRBJ2-7; tentatively, D is TRBD1 or TRBD2 (5 bases each). The V end was cut by 5 bases, the J end by 2 bases, with 13 bases between. Per the germline V gene, CDR1 is SGHNT and CDR2 is YENEEA. This CDR3 has 14 residues. The CDR3 bases are TGTGCCAGCAGCCAGGGACCCCAGGCCTACGAGCAGTACTTC. This translates into CASSQGPQAYEQYF.

The V call is TRBV27, the J call TRBJ2-1; TRBD2 matches 9 bases. CDR1 and CDR2 from the germline V gene are MNHEY and SMNVEV (reference sequence). This CDR3 comprises 17 residues. V gave up 6 bases and J gave up 5 bases; unmatched junction bases: 14. CDR3: CASSGTSYYTLDNEQFF. The CDR3 DNA reads as TGTGCCAGCAGCGGGACTAGCTACTACACTTTAGACAATGAGCAGTTCTTC.

The gene calls are TRBV19 and TRBJ1-2; D ambiguous. The CDR3 has 16 residues. Germline CDR1 is LNHDA and CDR2 is SQIVND (reference sequence). V lost 2 bases and J 1 base, leaving 14 bases between the germline ends. This CDR3 is CASSISSPRVNYGYTF. The CDR3 DNA reads as TGTGCCAGTAGTATATCCTCACCGAGGGTTAACTATGGCTACACCTTC.

This clone was seen a few times. CDR3 DNA: TGTGCCAGTAGTACCATCGACGGAACAGATACGCAGTATTTT. Amino acid sequence: CASSTIDGTDTQYF. The genes are TRBV19 and TRBJ2-3; no reliable D call. CDR1 is LNHDA, CDR2 SQIVND, per germline (reference sequence). The CDR3 is 14 amino acids. V lost 4 bases and J 3 bases, leaving 11 bases between the germline ends.